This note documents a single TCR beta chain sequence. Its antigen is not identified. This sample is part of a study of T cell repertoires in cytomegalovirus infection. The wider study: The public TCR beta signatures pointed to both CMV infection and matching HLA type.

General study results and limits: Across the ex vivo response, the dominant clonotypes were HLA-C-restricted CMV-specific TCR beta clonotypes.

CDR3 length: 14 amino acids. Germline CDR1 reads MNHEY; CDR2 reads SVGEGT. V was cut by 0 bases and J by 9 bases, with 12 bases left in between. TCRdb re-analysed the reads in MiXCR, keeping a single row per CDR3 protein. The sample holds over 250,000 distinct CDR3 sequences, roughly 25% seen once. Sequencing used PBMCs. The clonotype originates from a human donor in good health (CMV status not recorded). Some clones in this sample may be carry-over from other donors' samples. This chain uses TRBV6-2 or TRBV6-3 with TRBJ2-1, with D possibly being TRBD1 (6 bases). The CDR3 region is CASSYSAGVGEQFF. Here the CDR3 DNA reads TGTGCCAGCAGTTACTCGGCAGGGGTGGGTGAGCAGTTCTTC.